This T cell receptor (beta chain) was captured in a study of shared clonotypes between healthy human individuals. Study context: CD8 memory received one plate per donor, CD8 naive two, CD4 memory three and CD4 naive three.

Comments on this clone: Its specificity is not known.

CD45RO-negative, CCR7-positively selected cells formed the naive CD8 fraction, excluding terminally differentiated effector memory CD45RA+ cells. Overall study results and limits: Between a few donors, naive CD4 clonotypes were shared at a level of roughly 5.5%.

The method was immunoSEQ multiplex PCR; TCRdb's version includes in-frame clones alone and lacks a portion of them. The table has under 2,000,000 clones, less than 95% seen once. What was sequenced was naive CD8+ T cells sorted from blood. The TCR sequence derives from a man between 18 and 35 years old in good health.

This CDR3 is CASSEAGGDYEQYF. CDR3 nucleotides: TGTGCCAGCAGCGAGGCGGGTGGAGACTACGAGCAGTACTTC. The rearrangement uses TRBV9 and TRBJ2-7; possibly TRBD2 for D (5 bases). Trimming cost V 3 bases and J 3 bases, with 13 bases left between them. The CDR3 is made up of 14 amino acids. CDR1 and CDR2 (germline): SGDLS, YYNGEE.